This record concerns one TCR beta chain sequence. The junction had 1 base not matched to a gene; V was cut back by 1 base and J by 1 base. The CDR3 length is 15 residues. Germline V gene sequence: CDR1 SGHNT, CDR2 YENEEA. This sample was taken from a study of lymphopenia after photon versus proton radiotherapy. The data were produced by immunoSEQ multiplex PCR, yet TCRdb's version contains in-frame clones alone and is incomplete. The sample holds tens of thousands of clones, approximately 90% seen once. This chain joins TRBV11-3 and TRBJ2-1; 7 positions agree with TRBD2. This specimen consisted of peripheral blood, obtained from a patient treated with photon-based radiotherapy. This TCR derives from a man between 60 and 70 years old with cholangiocarcinoma. The CDR3 here is CASSLGGRSYNEQFF. Here the CDR3 DNA reads TGTGCCAGCAGCTTAGGCGGGAGATCCTACAATGAGCAGTTCTTC. Drawing the rest from reference TRBV11-3 and TRBJ2-1, the complete variable domain is EAGVVQSPRYKIIEKKQPVAFWCNPISGHNTLYWYLQNLGQGPELLIRYENEEAVDDSQLPKDRFSAERLKGVDSTLKIQPAELGDSAVYLCASSLGGRSYNEQFFGPGTRLTVL.